The 15 T cell receptor beta chains reported below all come from one sample, sequenced in a study of cytomegalovirus exposure and HLA in healthy donors (dated by TCRdb to the late 2010s). The library was generated by the immunoSEQ multiplex PCR assay. TCRdb limited this immuneACCESS table to in-frame rearrangements with V and J called. A share of clones is missing; checked studies link under half to unresolved V genes, and the rest is unexplained. Present in this sample are some 140,000 clones, 70% to 90% of which were seen just once. The ten largest clones capture less than 3.5% of the sample. The sample comprised PBMCs. These TCRs come from a man in his late teens or twenties in good health and CMV-seronegative.

The chain joins TRBV7-9 to TRBJ1-1, with D uncertain. Germline values: CDR1 SEHNR, CDR2 FQNEAQ (reference sequence). Trimming removed 5 bases at V and 3 bases at J, with 13 bases between. The CDR3 extends over 14 amino acids. CDR3 coding DNA: TGTGCCAGCAGCCACGACACGGTATACACTGAAGCTTTCTTT. Residues: CASSHDTVYTEAFF. The whole variable domain, filled in from reference TRBV7-9 and TRBJ1-1, reads DTGVSQNPRHKITKRGQNVTFRCDPISEHNRLYWYRQTLGQGPEFLTYFQNEAQLEKSRLLSDRFSAERPKGSFSTLEIQRTEQGDSAMYLCASSHDTVYTEAFFGQGTRLTVV.

The chain links TRBV29-1 to TRBJ2-3, with TRBD2 matching over 14 bases. The ends lost 6 bases at V and 0 bases at J; junction bases unmatched: 8. From germline, CDR1 is SQVTM and CDR2 ANQGSEA. This CDR3 spans 17 amino acids. CDR3 bases: TGCAGCGTAGAGGGACTAGCGGGGGCGTCTAGCACAGATACGCAGTATTTT. The encoded protein is CSVEGLAGASSTDTQYF.

The chain employs TRBV9 and TRBJ2-7; TRBD2 agrees at 12 bases. This CDR3 region has 14 residues. CDR1 is SGDLS and CDR2 is YYNGEE in the germline V gene. V shed 4 bases and J 2 bases; nucleotides not matched to a gene: 1. The CDR3 sequence is CASSPSGGAYEQYF. The CDR3 bases are TGTGCCAGCAGCCCTAGCGGGGGGGCCTACGAGCAGTACTTC. Drawing the rest from reference TRBV9 and TRBJ2-7, the complete variable domain is DSGVTQTPKHLITATGQRVTLRCSPRSGDLSVYWYQQSLDQGLQFLIQYYNGEERAKGNILERFSAQQFPDLHSELNLSSLELGDSALYFCASSPSGGAYEQYFGPGTRLTVT.

The genes are TRBV4-1 and TRBJ1-1, with 9 bases fitting TRBD1. Germline V gene sequence: CDR1 MGHRA, CDR2 YSYEKL. CDR3 length equals 15 residues. V trimming: 3 bases; J trimming: 1 base; junction bases outside the gene matches: 3. The CDR3 DNA follows: TGCGCCAGCAGCCAGGGGGACAGGGCGAACACTGAAGCTTTCTTT. Translated: CASSQGDRANTEAFF.

V gene TRBV30 combines with J gene TRBJ2-1; D is unresolved. CDR1 is GTSNPN, CDR2 SVGIG, per germline (reference sequence). The ends were cut back, 3 bases at V and 1 base at J, with 7 bases in the middle. The CDR3 length is 13 residues. In DNA form, the CDR3 reads TGTGCCTGGAGCGAGAGTTCCTACAATGAGCAGTTCTTC. It yields the protein CAWSESSYNEQFF. The whole variable domain, remainder taken from reference TRBV30 and TRBJ2-1, is SQTIHQWPATLVQPVGSPLSLECTVEGTSNPNLYWYRQAAGRGLQLLFYSVGIGQISSEVPQNLSASRPQDRQFILSSKKLLLSDSGFYLCAWSESSYNEQFFGPGTRLTVL.

The gene calls are TRBV6-6 and TRBJ2-7; D remains unclear. The CDR3 is 12 residues long. The ends were cut back, 8 bases at V and 1 base at J, with 9 bases in the middle. Germline V gives CDR1 MNHNY, CDR2 SVGAGI (reference sequence). The CDR3 sequence is CASARISYEQYF. The CDR3 bases are TGTGCCAGCGCGCGGATATCCTACGAGCAGTACTTC.

This rearrangement joins TRBV28 to TRBJ2-3; D possibly corresponds to TRBD1 (5 bases). CDR3 length: 15 amino acids. The V and J ends lost 1 base and 2 bases respectively, with 10 bases between them. Germline V CDR1 and CDR2: MDHEN, SYDVKM. CDR3 bases: TGTGCCAGCAGTTTATCAGGGCCCAACACAGATACGCAGTATTTT. This gives the protein CASSLSGPNTDTQYF.

In regard to this clone: Other DNA sequences in the sample encode the same CDR3. The chain uses TRBV28 and TRBJ1-1; TRBD1 is a possible D gene (5 bases). This CDR3 comprises 14 residues. Germline V gives CDR1 MDHEN, CDR2 SYDVKM. Trimming removed 3 bases from V and 4 bases from J, with 12 bases in between. The CDR3 is CASSFLGGGTEAFF. The DNA of the CDR3 is TGTGCCAGCAGTTTCCTTGGGGGGGGCACTGAAGCTTTCTTT.

The chain joins TRBV7-2 to TRBJ2-7, with D possibly TRBD1 on 6 matching bases. The germline gives CDR1 SGHTA, CDR2 FQGNSA. The CDR3 runs to 13 residues. The germline V and J ends were trimmed by 2 bases and 7 bases, with 12 bases remaining between them. Written as DNA, the CDR3 is TGTGCCAGCAGCTTACCGACAGGCGAGGAGCAGTACTTC. Amino acid sequence: CASSLPTGEEQYF.

The chain combines TRBV6-5 with TRBJ2-7; a possible D gene is TRBD1 (6 bases). The CDR3 runs 11 residues. The germline V gene encodes CDR1 MNHEY and CDR2 SVGAGI. Trimming removed 6 bases from V and 4 bases from J, with 7 bases in between. The CDR3 nucleotides read TGTGCCAGCAGACAGGGTTACGAGCAGTACTTC. This translates into CASRQGYEQYF.

The chain joins TRBV25-1 to TRBJ2-7; tentatively, D is TRBD2 (6 bases). Germline assignment: CDR1 MGHDK and CDR2 SYGVNS. This CDR3 has 14 amino acids. The V and J ends lost 6 bases and 4 bases respectively, with 16 bases between them. CDR3 protein: CASSRTTLAYEQYF. CDR3 sequence (DNA): TGTGCCAGCAGCAGGACTACGTTGGCTTACGAGCAGTACTTC.

The chain's CDR3 is CASSSTLEDTGELFF. The CDR3 DNA reads as TGTGCCAGCAGCTCAACATTAGAGGACACCGGGGAGCTGTTTTTT. V is TRBV5-4 and J is TRBJ2-2; D call uncertain. This CDR3 is 15 amino acids long. V was shortened by 3 bases and J by 3 bases, with 12 bases between the two germline ends. CDR1 is SGHNT, CDR2 YYREEE, per germline (reference sequence).

This clone occurred once. The chain recombines TRBV9 with TRBJ2-7; 7 bases align to TRBD1. Germline CDR1 SGDLS, CDR2 YYNGEE. This CDR3 is built from 15 residues. The trim removed 4 bases at V and 3 bases at J, leaving 10 bases unmatched. Here the CDR3 reads CASSPAGDRDYEQYF. In nucleotides, the CDR3 is TGTGCCAGCAGCCCCGCCGGAGACAGGGACTACGAGCAGTACTTC. Full variable domain (rest looked up from reference TRBV9 and TRBJ2-7): DSGVTQTPKHLITATGQRVTLRCSPRSGDLSVYWYQQSLDQGLQFLIQYYNGEERAKGNILERFSAQQFPDLHSELNLSSLELGDSALYFCASSPAGDRDYEQYFGPGTRLTVT.

The chain couples TRBV9 to TRBJ2-1; 8 bases match TRBD1. Germline values: CDR1 SGDLS, CDR2 YYNGEE. With 3 bases clipped from V and 2 bases from J, the junction kept 7 bases outside the gene matches. This CDR3 is built from 16 residues. CDR3 region: CASSEGTGPPYNEQFF. The CDR3 region has the DNA TGTGCCAGCAGCGAGGGGACAGGACCACCCTACAATGAGCAGTTCTTC.

The chain is built from TRBV9 and TRBJ2-7, with TRBD2 as a possible D gene (6 bases). The V gene lost 3 bases and the J gene lost 1 base, with 14 bases spanning the gap. Germline CDR1 SGDLS, CDR2 YYNGEE. This CDR3 comprises 15 residues. The CDR3 reads CASSAGWRDSYEQYF. The CDR3 nucleotides are TGTGCCAGCAGCGCGGGGTGGCGGGATTCCTACGAGCAGTACTTC.